This passage covers 27 T cell receptor beta chains from one sample sequenced in a study of T cells in Graves' hyperthyroidism and ophthalmopathy. Authors of the study amplified TCR beta CDR3 regions from RNA transcripts. A set of HTBI primers served as the primers for a first-round RT-PCR of the TCR CDR3. TCRdb fed the multiplex PCR reads into MiXCR, producing one record per CDR3 protein. The repertoire includes around 380,000 distinct CDR3 sequences, about 13% of them detected once, and less than 25% sits in the top ten. The specimen sequenced was blood. The source is a man aged 30 to 45 with Graves' hyperthyroidism that later progressed to Graves' ophthalmopathy.

In the case of this clonotype: Since a much larger clone is just one base distant, this may be a read error. The chain links TRBV29-1 to TRBJ2-2; possible D gene TRBD2, 6 bases. The V gene's germline CDR1 is SQVTM and CDR2 ANQGSEA. The CDR3 spans 12 residues. The CDR3 here is CSGLRITGGLFF. CDR3 DNA: TGCAGCGGGCTCAGGATCACCGGGGGGCTGTTTTTT.

In this sample, this clonotype turned up a few times. The CDR3 DNA is TGCGCCAGCAGCCAACCGTCCCGGGTATGGCGTCGCTATGGCTACACCTTC. Amino acid sequence: CASSQPSRVWRRYGYTF. J is TRBJ1-2 and V is TRBV4-1; D is unresolved. The CDR3 has 17 residues. Trimming took 2 bases from V and 4 from J, leaving 20 bases between them. Germline V gives CDR1 MGHRA, CDR2 YSYEKL.

Ten or more counts support this clonotype. V gene TRBV12-3 or TRBV12-4 combines with J gene TRBJ2-3; the D gene is possibly TRBD2 (7 bases). V lost 2 bases and J lost 8, with 14 bases in between. This CDR3 region has 14 residues. CDR3 residues: CASSLTGEGGTQYF. As DNA, the CDR3 is TGTGCCAGCAGTTTAACCGGGGAGGGGGGTACGCAGTATTTT.

This clonotype was seen at least ten times. CDR3 sequence: CASSNTNNEQFF. For the CDR3, the DNA is TGTGCCAGCAGCAACACTAACAATGAGCAGTTCTTC. The chain combines TRBV12-3 or TRBV12-4 with TRBJ2-1; no definite D call. There are 12 residues in the CDR3. Trimming pared 6 bases from V and 5 bases from J, leaving 8 bases between.

This clonotype showed up just once. V usage is TRBV28 and J usage is TRBJ1-2, with a weak D call TRBD1 (5 bases). V was pared by 1 base and J by 8 bases, with 14 bases between. Looked up from germline, CDR1 is MDHEN and CDR2 is SYDVKM. The CDR3 is 14 residues long. CDR3 in DNA: TGTGCCAGCAGTTTATTGCAGGGCTCCTACGGCTACACCTTC. Its translation is CASSLLQGSYGYTF.

About this clonotype: One end of the junction is discordant with germline, which a read error may explain. V usage is TRBV6-1 and J usage is TRBJ2-2, with a weak D call TRBD2 (5 bases). CDR1 and CDR2 from the germline V gene are MNHNS and SASEGT. CDR3 length: 15 amino acids. The CDR3 DNA reads as TGTGCCATCAGTGAGGCTGACTACGGCACCGGGGAGCTGTTTTTT. Protein: CAISEADYGTGELFF.

This clonotype was observed at least ten times. The V and J genes are TRBV7-9 and TRBJ1-4; 7 nucleotides match TRBD1. Trimming took 4 bases from V and 7 from J; bases not matched to a gene: 6. The CDR3 extends over 14 amino acids. Per the germline V gene, CDR1 is SEHNR and CDR2 is FQNEAQ (reference sequence). CDR3 nucleotides: TGTGCCAGCAGCTCGACAGGGAGAGGTGAAAAACTGTTTTTT. This codes for CASSSTGRGEKLFF.

This clonotype has at least ten counts. The V and J genes are TRBV2 and TRBJ2-5, with TRBD2 matching 11 bases. The trim removed 9 bases at V and 0 bases at J, leaving 9 bases unmatched. The CDR3 runs 16 residues. In germline, CDR1 is SNHLY, CDR2 FYNNEI. The CDR3 nucleotides are TGTGCCAGAGGGACTAGCGGATCGACCTACCAAGAGACCCAGTACTTC. It yields the protein CARGTSGSTYQETQYF. Complete variable domain (other parts from reference TRBV2 and TRBJ2-5): EPEVTQTPSHQVTQMGQEVILRCVPISNHLYFYWYRQILGQKVEFLVSFYNNEISEKSEIFDDQFSVERPDGSNFTLKIRSTKLEDSAMYFCARGTSGSTYQETQYFGPGTRLLVL.

This clonotype came up many times. The gene calls are TRBV5-1 and TRBJ2-2; no clear D. Germline lookup yields CDR1 SGHRS and CDR2 YFSETQ. The CDR3 runs to 14 residues. Trimming took off 0 bases at V and 4 bases at J, with 7 bases between the two ends. CDR3 nucleotides: TGCGCCAGCAGCTTGGGGGCATTCACCGGGGAGCTGTTTTTT. Amino acid sequence: CASSLGAFTGELFF.

The CDR3 DNA is TGTGCCAGCAGCCGCGTACAGGGTTCTGGAAACACCATATATTTT. Its protein is CASSRVQGSGNTIYF. The chain joins TRBV4-2 to TRBJ1-3; D may be TRBD1 (6 bases). The CDR3 is made up of 15 amino acids. Germline lookup yields CDR1 LGHNA and CDR2 YNFKEQ. Trimming stripped 4 bases from V and 1 base from J, with 11 bases between.

The chain combines TRBV20-1 with TRBJ2-3, with D perhaps matching TRBD2 (5 bases). Germline CDR1 DFQATT, CDR2 SNEGSKA (reference sequence). V gave up 3 bases and J gave up 2 bases, with 18 bases separating them. The CDR3 contains 16 residues. The CDR3 DNA is TGCAGTGCTAGCCCTAGACTATTAAGAAACACAGATACGCAGTATTTT. The encoded protein is CSASPRLLRNTDTQYF.

This clonotype has at least ten counts. V and J are TRBV3-1 and TRBJ1-2; TRBD1 agrees at 8 bases. The CDR3 runs 13 residues. J was trimmed by 6 bases and V by 3 bases; bases with no gene match: 3. The germline V gene encodes CDR1 LGHDT and CDR2 YNNKEL (reference sequence). CDR3 residues: CASSHQGADGYTF. CDR3 nucleotide sequence: TGTGCCAGCAGCCATCAGGGGGCTGATGGCTACACCTTC.

This clonotype was picked up a small number of times. The chain uses TRBV29-1 and TRBJ1-2; TRBD1 matches 8 bases. V shed 1 base, J shed 3 bases, and the junction held 1 base outside the gene matches. This CDR3 comprises 13 residues. The V gene's germline CDR1 is SQVTM and CDR2 ANQGSEA. CDR3 DNA: TGCAGCGTTGAAGGGACAGGGCACTATGGCTACACCTTC. Protein product: CSVEGTGHYGYTF.

In this sample, this clonotype turned up many times. The rearrangement uses TRBV28 and TRBJ1-2; D perhaps matches TRBD1 (5 bases). CDR1 is MDHEN and CDR2 is SYDVKM in the germline V gene. The CDR3 totals 14 residues. The V end lost 7 bases, the J end lost 4 bases, and 16 bases lay between the germline ends. The CDR3 region has the DNA TGTGCCAGCACCTCCCCGGGGACCGCCTATGGCTACACCTTC. Amino acids: CASTSPGTAYGYTF.

The rearrangement uses TRBV5-1 and TRBJ1-4, with a tentative D call TRBD1 (6 bases). V lost 1 base and J lost 4, with 17 bases in between. Germline V gene lookup returns CDR1 SGHRS and CDR2 YFSETQ. CDR3 length: 17 amino acids. CDR3 region: CASSLNGGRQGNEKLFF. DNA for the CDR3: TGCGCCAGCAGCTTGAATGGGGGCCGGCAGGGTAATGAAAAACTGTTTTTT.

This clonotype has at least ten counts. The gene calls are TRBV11-1 and TRBJ2-4; maybe TRBD2 (6 bases). There are 14 residues in the CDR3. Germline V gives CDR1 SGHAT, CDR2 FQDESV (reference sequence). Trimming removed 4 bases at V and 6 bases at J, with 13 bases between. The CDR3 bases are TGTGCCAGCAGCTCCCGGAGGAGGGGAAACATTCAGTACTTC. Amino acid sequence: CASSSRRRGNIQYF.

This clonotype was observed at least ten times. V is TRBV2 and J is TRBJ1-2, with no clear D. Germline assignment: CDR1 SNHLY and CDR2 FYNNEI. The CDR3 contains 15 residues. The V end lost 6 bases, the J end lost 5 bases, and 19 bases lay between the germline ends. This chain's CDR3 is CASSFGQRTTYGYTF. The CDR3 DNA reads as TGTGCCAGCAGCTTCGGGCAGCGCACCACATATGGCTACACCTTC.

This clonotype was picked up many times. The V and J genes are TRBV7-9 and TRBJ2-7, with 7 bases identical to TRBD1. V trimming: 5 bases; J trimming: 5 bases; junction bases outside the gene matches: 3. This CDR3 contains 12 residues. CDR1 SEHNR and CDR2 FQNEAQ come from the germline V gene (reference sequence). This CDR3 reads CASSTTGNEQYF. The CDR3 DNA reads as TGTGCCAGCAGCACGACAGGGAACGAGCAGTACTTC.

There are many counts of this clonotype. The CDR3 loop reads CASSDITNEKLFF. The CDR3 nucleotides read TGTGCCAGCAGTGACATCACTAATGAAAAACTGTTTTTT. V is TRBV2 and J is TRBJ1-4; D is ambiguous. Per germline, CDR1 SNHLY and CDR2 FYNNEI. V gave up 3 bases and J gave up 2 bases, with 4 bases separating them. The CDR3 is 13 residues long.

In its sample, this clonotype was seen many times. The chain is built from TRBV10-3 and TRBJ1-2; no clear D. In germline, CDR1 is ENHRY, CDR2 SYGVKD. The CDR3 runs to 16 residues. V lost 0 bases and J 2 bases, leaving 13 bases between the germline ends. The CDR3 sequence: CAISESKRLFNYGYTF. The CDR3 nucleotides read TGTGCCATCAGTGAGTCGAAGCGGTTGTTCAACTATGGCTACACCTTC.

This chain connects TRBV12-3 or TRBV12-4 to TRBJ1-5, with a weak D call TRBD1 (5 bases). The CDR3 has 14 amino acids. V was trimmed by 6 bases and J by 7 bases, leaving 16 bases between them. DNA of the CDR3: TGTGCCAGCAGCCAGGGTGGAAGAAACCAGCCCCAGCATTTT. This codes for CASSQGGRNQPQHF.

This clonotype was picked up a small number of times. This chain joins TRBV9 and TRBJ2-1, with D possibly TRBD2 on 7 matching bases. The CDR3 runs to 15 residues. The V gene's germline CDR1 is SGDLS and CDR2 YYNGEE. Trimming removed 7 bases from V and 7 bases from J, with 21 bases in between. The CDR3 sequence is CASRRGGGIGNEQFF. In DNA, the CDR3 is TGTGCCAGCCGGCGAGGGGGGGGGATCGGGAATGAGCAGTTCTTC. Using reference TRBV9 and TRBJ2-1 for the parts outside the CDR3, the full variable domain is DSGVTQTPKHLITATGQRVTLRCSPRSGDLSVYWYQQSLDQGLQFLIQYYNGEERAKGNILERFSAQQFPDLHSELNLSSLELGDSALYFCASRRGGGIGNEQFFGPGTRLTVL.

This clonotype was seen only once. In DNA form, the CDR3 reads TGTGCCAGCAGTGACAGGTCCTACGAGCAGTACTTC. Translated, it gives CASSDRSYEQYF. The chain employs TRBV3-1 and TRBJ2-7; maybe TRBD1 (6 bases). CDR1 and CDR2 (germline): LGHDT, YNNKEL (reference sequence). The CDR3 runs to 12 residues. Trimming stripped 6 bases from V and 1 base from J, with 7 bases between.

This clonotype has at least ten counts. V gene TRBV7-8 combines with J gene TRBJ2-5; 7 positions agree with TRBD1. V lost 8 bases, J lost 1 base, and 4 bases stayed unmatched. The V gene's germline CDR1 is SGHVS and CDR2 FQNEAQ. This CDR3 has 13 residues. The CDR3 bases are TGTGCCAGCCTGGACAGGTTCCAAGAGACCCAGTACTTC. It encodes CASLDRFQETQYF.

The chain couples TRBV6-1 to TRBJ2-7, with 13 bases matching TRBD2. The V gene's germline CDR1 is MNHNS and CDR2 SASEGT. This CDR3 region has 14 residues. Losses at the gene ends were 10 bases for V and 4 bases for J; bases not matched to a gene: 7. DNA of the CDR3: TGTGCCAACAGAGGGACTAGCGGGGAATACGAGCAGTACTTC. Encoded protein: CANRGTSGEYEQYF.

This clonotype has a count of ten or more. The gene calls are TRBV3-1 and TRBJ2-3; 12 bases match TRBD2. CDR3 length equals 16 residues. Germline CDR1 and CDR2: LGHDT and YNNKEL (reference sequence). V shed 1 base, J shed 6 bases, and the junction held 5 bases outside the gene matches. The CDR3 DNA reads TGTGCCAGCAGCCAAGCGACTAGCGGGGGATCTGATACGCAGTATTTT. Translated: CASSQATSGGSDTQYF.

This clonotype was detected only a few times. The V gene is TRBV20-1, the J gene TRBJ1-2, with D possibly being TRBD1 (5 bases). This CDR3 is built from 13 residues. Trimming cost V 6 bases and J 1 base, with 12 bases left between them. Germline loops: CDR1 DFQATT, CDR2 SNEGSKA (reference sequence). CDR3: CSAEEGLNYGYTF. As DNA, the CDR3 is TGCAGTGCAGAGGAGGGGCTTAACTATGGCTACACCTTC.